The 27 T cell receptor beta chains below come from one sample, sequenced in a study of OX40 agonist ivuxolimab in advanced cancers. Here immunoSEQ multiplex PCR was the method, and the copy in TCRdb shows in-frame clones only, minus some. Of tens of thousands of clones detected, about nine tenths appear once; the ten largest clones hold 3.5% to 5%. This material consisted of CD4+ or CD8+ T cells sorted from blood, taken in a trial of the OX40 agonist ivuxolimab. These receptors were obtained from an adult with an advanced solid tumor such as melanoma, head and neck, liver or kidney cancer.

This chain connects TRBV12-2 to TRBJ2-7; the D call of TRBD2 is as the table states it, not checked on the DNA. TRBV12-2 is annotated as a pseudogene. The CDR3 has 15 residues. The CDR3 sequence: CASRLVAGGPHEQYF. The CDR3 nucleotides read TGTGCAAGTCGCTTAGTCGCGGGAGGGCCCCACGAGCAGTACTTC.

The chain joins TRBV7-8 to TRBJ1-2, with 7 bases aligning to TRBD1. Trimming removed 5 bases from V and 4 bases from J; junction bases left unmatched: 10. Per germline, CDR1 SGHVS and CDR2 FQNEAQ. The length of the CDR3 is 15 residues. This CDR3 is CASSPSGTDSYGYTF. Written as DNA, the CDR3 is TGTGCCAGCAGCCCGAGCGGGACAGATAGCTATGGCTACACCTTC.

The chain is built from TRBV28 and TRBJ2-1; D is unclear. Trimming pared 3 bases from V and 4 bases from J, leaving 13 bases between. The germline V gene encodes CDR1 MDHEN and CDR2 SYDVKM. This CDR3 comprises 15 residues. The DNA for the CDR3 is TGTGCCAGCAGTTTCCCGCAGGCCAGTTACAATGAGCAGTTCTTC. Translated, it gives CASSFPQASYNEQFF.

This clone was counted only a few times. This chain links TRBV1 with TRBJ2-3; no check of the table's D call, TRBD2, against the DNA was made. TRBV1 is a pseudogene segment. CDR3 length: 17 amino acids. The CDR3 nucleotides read TGCACCAGCAGCCAAACAAGGGGACTAGCGGGAACGGATACGCAGTATTTT. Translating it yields CTSSQTRGLAGTDTQYF.

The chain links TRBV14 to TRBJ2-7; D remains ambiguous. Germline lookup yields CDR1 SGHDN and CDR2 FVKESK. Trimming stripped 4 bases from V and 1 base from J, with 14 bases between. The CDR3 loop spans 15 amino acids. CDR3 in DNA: TGTGCCAGCAGCCGCACATGGGCTGAATCCTACGAGCAGTACTTC. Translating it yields CASSRTWAESYEQYF.

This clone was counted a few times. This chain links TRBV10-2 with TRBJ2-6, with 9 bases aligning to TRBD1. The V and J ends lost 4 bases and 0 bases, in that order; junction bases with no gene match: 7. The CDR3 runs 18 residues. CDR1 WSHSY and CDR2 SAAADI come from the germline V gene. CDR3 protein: CASSVWDRDHSGANVLTF. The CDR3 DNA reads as TGCGCCAGCAGTGTCTGGGACAGGGACCACTCTGGGGCCAACGTCCTGACTTTC.

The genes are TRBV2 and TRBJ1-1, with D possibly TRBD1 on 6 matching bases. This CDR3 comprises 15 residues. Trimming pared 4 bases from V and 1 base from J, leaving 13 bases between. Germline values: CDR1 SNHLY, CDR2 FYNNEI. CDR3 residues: CASSAQPGQNTEAFF. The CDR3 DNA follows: TGTGCCAGCAGTGCTCAACCGGGACAGAACACTGAAGCTTTCTTT.

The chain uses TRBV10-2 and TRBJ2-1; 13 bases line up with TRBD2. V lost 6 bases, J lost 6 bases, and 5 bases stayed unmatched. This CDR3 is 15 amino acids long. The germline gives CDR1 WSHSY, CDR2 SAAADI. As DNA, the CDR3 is TGCGCCAGCAGAACTAGCGGGAGGGCGGTCAATGAGCAGTTCTTC. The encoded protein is CASRTSGRAVNEQFF.

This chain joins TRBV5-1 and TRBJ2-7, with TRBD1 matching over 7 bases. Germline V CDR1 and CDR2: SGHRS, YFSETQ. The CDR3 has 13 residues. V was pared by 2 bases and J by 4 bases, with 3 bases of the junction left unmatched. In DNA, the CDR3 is TGCGCCAGCAGCTTTCCGGGACAGTACGAGCAGTACTTC. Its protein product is CASSFPGQYEQYF.

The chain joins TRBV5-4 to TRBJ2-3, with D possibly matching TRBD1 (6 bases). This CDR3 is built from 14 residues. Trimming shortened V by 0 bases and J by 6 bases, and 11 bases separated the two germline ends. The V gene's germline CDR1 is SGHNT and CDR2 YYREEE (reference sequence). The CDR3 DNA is TGTGCCAGCAGCTTGGACAGGGTGCCCGATACGCAGTATTTT. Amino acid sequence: CASSLDRVPDTQYF.

The CDR3 DNA reads as TGTGCCAGCAGTGATAACGGTTACAATGAGCAGTTCTTC. Translating gives CASSDNGYNEQFF. The J gene is TRBJ2-1, the V gene TRBV2, with D unclear. Germline V gives CDR1 SNHLY, CDR2 FYNNEI. With 3 bases removed from V and 4 bases from J, the gap between germline ends came to 7 bases. CDR3 length: 13 residues.

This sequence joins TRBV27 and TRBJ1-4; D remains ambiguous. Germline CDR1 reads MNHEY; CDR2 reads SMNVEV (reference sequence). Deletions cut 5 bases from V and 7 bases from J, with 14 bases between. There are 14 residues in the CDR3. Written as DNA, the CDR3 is TGTGCCAGCAGTACCCGGATTGGCGCTGAAAAACTGTTTTTT. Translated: CASSTRIGAEKLFF.

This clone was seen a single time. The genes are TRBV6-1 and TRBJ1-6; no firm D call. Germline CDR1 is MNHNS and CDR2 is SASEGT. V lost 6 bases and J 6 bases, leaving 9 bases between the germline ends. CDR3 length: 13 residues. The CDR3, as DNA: TGTGCCAGCAGAGAGGCCGTTAATTCACCCCTCCACTTT. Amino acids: CASREAVNSPLHF.

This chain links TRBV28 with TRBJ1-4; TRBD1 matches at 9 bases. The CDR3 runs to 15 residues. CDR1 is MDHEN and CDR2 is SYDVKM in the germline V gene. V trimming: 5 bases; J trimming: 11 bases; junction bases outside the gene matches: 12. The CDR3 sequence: CASSTRQGGIAKLFF. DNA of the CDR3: TGTGCCAGCAGTACTAGACAGGGGGGGATTGCGAAACTGTTTTTT.

The CDR3 spells CASRRGLTDGYGYTF. The CDR3 DNA sequence: TGCGCCAGCAGACGTGGACTGACAGACGGCTATGGCTACACCTTC. V and J are TRBV5-1 and TRBJ1-2; D perhaps matches TRBD1 (5 bases). This CDR3 has 15 residues. Germline CDR1 and CDR2: SGHRS and YFSETQ. Trimming pared 5 bases from V and 4 bases from J, leaving 18 bases between.

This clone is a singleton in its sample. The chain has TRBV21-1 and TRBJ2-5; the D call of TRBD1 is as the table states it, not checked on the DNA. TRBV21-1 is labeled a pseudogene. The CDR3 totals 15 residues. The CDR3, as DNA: TGTGCCAGCAGCAAGGAGAAGGACAGGGAGGAGACCCAGTACTTC. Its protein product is CASSKEKDREETQYF.

The CDR3 loop reads CASTPTGGDVETQYF. Written as DNA, the CDR3 is TGTGCCAGCACCCCAACGGGGGGGGACGTTGAGACCCAGTACTTC. The chain links TRBV7-9 to TRBJ2-5; 8 bases are shared with TRBD2. J was trimmed by 5 bases and V by 7 bases; bases with no gene match: 12. CDR3 length: 15 residues. Germline CDR1 reads SEHNR; CDR2 reads FQNEAQ (reference sequence).

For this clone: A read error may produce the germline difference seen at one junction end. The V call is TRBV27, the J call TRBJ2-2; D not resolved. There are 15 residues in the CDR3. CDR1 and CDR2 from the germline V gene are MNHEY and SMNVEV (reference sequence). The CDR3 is CASSLVGWNAGELFF. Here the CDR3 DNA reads TGTGCCAGCAGTTTAGTCGGGTGGAACGCCGGGGAGCTGTTTTTT.

The CDR3 region is CASSPRDSYGYTF. For the CDR3, the DNA is TGTGCCAGCTCACCACGGGACAGCTATGGCTACACCTTC. The chain is built from TRBV18 and TRBJ1-2; 7 positions agree with TRBD1. CDR3 size: 13 residues. After removal of 1 base from V and 4 bases from J, the junction contained 0 bases not matched to a gene. The germline V gene has CDR1 KGHSH and CDR2 LQKENI.

The CDR3 nucleotides are TGTGCCAGCAGCCCTCAGATGAACACTGAAGCTTTCTTT. Translation: CASSPQMNTEAFF. This chain connects TRBV11-2 to TRBJ1-1; the D is unclear. Germline CDR1 SGHAT, CDR2 FQNNGV. This CDR3 has 13 amino acids. V was clipped by 5 bases and J by 0 bases, with 7 bases between them.

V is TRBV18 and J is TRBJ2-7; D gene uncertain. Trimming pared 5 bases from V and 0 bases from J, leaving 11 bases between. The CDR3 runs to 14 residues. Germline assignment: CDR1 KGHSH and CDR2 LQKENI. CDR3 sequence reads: CASSYDISSYEQYF. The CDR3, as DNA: TGTGCCAGCTCATATGACATAAGCTCCTACGAGCAGTACTTC. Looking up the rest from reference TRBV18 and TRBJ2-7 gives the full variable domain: NAGVMQNPRHLVRRRGQEARLRCSPMKGHSHVYWYRQLPEEGLKFMVYLQKENIIDESGMPKERFSAEFPKEGPSILRIQQVVRGDSAAYFCASSYDISSYEQYFGPGTRLTVT.

Written as DNA, the CDR3 is TGTGCCAGCAGTGAACGGACAGGTTCTGGGGCCAACGTCCTGACTTTC. The encoded protein is CASSERTGSGANVLTF. The chain has TRBV6-1 and TRBJ2-6, with 7 positions matching TRBD1. The CDR3 totals 16 residues. Trimming took 2 bases from V and 1 from J; bases not matched to a gene: 2. CDR1 is MNHNS, CDR2 SASEGT, per germline.

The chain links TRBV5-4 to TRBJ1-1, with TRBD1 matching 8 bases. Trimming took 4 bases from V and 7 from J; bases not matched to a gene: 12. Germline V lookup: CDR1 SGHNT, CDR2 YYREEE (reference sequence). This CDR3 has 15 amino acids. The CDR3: CASSLDLGQVFEAFF. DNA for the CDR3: TGTGCCAGCAGCCTTGACTTGGGACAGGTTTTTGAAGCTTTCTTT. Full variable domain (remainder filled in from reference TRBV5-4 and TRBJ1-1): ETGVTQSPTHLIKTRGQQVTLRCSSQSGHNTVSWYQQALGQGPQFIFQYYREEENGRGNFPPRFSGLQFPNYSSELNVNALELDDSALYLCASSLDLGQVFEAFFGQGTRLTVV.

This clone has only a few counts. Written as DNA, the CDR3 is TGTGCCAGCAGCGGACGCGGGGCGCGTGACACAGATACGCAGTATTTT. It yields the protein CASSGRGARDTDTQYF. The chain is built from TRBV11-3 and TRBJ2-3; a weak D match, TRBD2 (6 bases). Trimming pared 5 bases from V and 2 bases from J, leaving 17 bases between. CDR3 length: 16 amino acids. CDR1 SGHNT and CDR2 YENEEA come from the germline V gene.

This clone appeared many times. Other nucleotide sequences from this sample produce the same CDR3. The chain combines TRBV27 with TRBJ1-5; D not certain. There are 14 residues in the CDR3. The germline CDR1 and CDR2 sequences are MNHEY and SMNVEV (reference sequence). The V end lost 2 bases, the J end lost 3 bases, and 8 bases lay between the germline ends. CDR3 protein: CASSLNGNNQPQHF. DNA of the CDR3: TGTGCCAGCAGTTTAAACGGAAACAATCAGCCCCAGCATTTT.

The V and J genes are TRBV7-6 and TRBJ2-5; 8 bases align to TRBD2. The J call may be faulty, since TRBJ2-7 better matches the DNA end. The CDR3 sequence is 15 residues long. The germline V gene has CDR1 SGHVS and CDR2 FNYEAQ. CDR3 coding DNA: TGTGCCAGCAGCCTAATGGCGGGAGGCGACTCCGAGCAGTACTTC. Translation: CASSLMAGGDSEQYF.

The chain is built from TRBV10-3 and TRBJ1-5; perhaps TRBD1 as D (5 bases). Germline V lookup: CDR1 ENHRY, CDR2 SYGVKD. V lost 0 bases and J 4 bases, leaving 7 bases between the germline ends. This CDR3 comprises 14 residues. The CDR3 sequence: CAISESGGNQPQHF. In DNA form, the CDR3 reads TGTGCCATCAGTGAGTCCGGGGGAAATCAGCCCCAGCATTTT.